The source of this T cell receptor beta chain is a study of radiation and T cells in renal cell carcinoma. General study results and limits: Without pretreatment biopsies, baseline tumor clonotype presence was undetermined.

As to time point: blood 2 weeks post-SBRT. Treatment of the sample: 15 Gy SBRT to primary tumor, nephrectomy 4 weeks later. Radiation-treated patients gave blood at baseline, week 2 and week 4. Clear cell pathology was present in this patient's renal cell carcinoma. For this clone: What it recognizes is unknown.

Germline assignment: CDR1 SGHVS and CDR2 FNYEAQ. Unmatched junction bases numbered 9, after V lost 5 bases and J lost 1 base. The CDR3 contains 17 residues. Profiled with immunoSEQ multiplex PCR; TCRdb holds only in-frame clones, not every one. Found here are 120,000 or so clones, about 81% of them singletons; the top ten hold around 2%. The receptor was isolated from an older woman with renal cell carcinoma. The sample in question was blood, obtained from a patient whose treatment included radiotherapy and nephrectomy. The chain uses TRBV7-6 and TRBJ1-5; 9 bases map to TRBD1. Here the CDR3 reads CASSLGQGRGSNQPQHF. The CDR3 bases are TGTGCCAGCAGCCTGGGACAGGGAAGAGGAAGCAATCAGCCCCAGCATTTT.